This T cell receptor (beta chain) originates from a study of OX40 agonist ivuxolimab in advanced cancers. In the study overall: The patients' treatment was ivuxolimab, an agonistic anti-OX40 (CD134) antibody. Subjects had a mean age of around 60 years, with a range of 23 to 79; just over 80% were male. General study results and limits: CD8+ T cells were the subset that, on average, had more expanded clones than CD4+.

The table came from immunoSEQ multiplex PCR; TCRdb's copy has only in-frame clones and leaves some out. Of tens of thousands of clones listed, about 88% are singletons. As concerns this clone: Its target is unknown.

The TCR sequence derives from an adult with an advanced solid tumor such as melanoma, head and neck, liver or kidney cancer. The sample was CD4+ or CD8+ T cells sorted from blood, taken in a trial of the OX40 agonist ivuxolimab.

CDR3 bases: TGTGCCAGCAGTTACATACGCGGGAGTAGGAATGAGCAGTTCTTC. It yields the protein CASSYIRGSRNEQFF. The chain combines TRBV6-6 with TRBJ2-1; 7 bases line up with TRBD2. Trimming at V came to 2 bases and at J to 7 bases, leaving 8 bases not matched to a gene. The CDR3 consists of 15 residues. Germline V gene data show CDR1 as MNHNY and CDR2 as SVGAGI (reference sequence).